Listed below are T cell receptor beta chains from one sample, sequenced in a study of PD-1 blockade in classical Hodgkin lymphoma. Using immunoSEQ multiplex PCR, the repertoire was profiled, and TCRdb retains in-frame clones only, with some absent. In the table there are 15,000 to 20,000 clones, 65% to 85% of which are singletons. Specimen: peripheral blood mononuclear cells (PBMCs), collected before the fourth cycle of nivolumab. The receptors originated from a human donor with classical Hodgkin lymphoma. Both conserved end residues are trimmed from each CDR3. Fields, in order: V gene, J gene, CDR3 protein.

>TRBV4-1|TRBJ2-3
ASSHQLSGDRADTQY
>TRBV2|TRBJ2-3
ASRQTRGTDTQY
>TRBV29-1|TRBJ2-2
SVGQGTTTGELF
>TRBV5-1|TRBJ1-4
ASSLSFKVNEKLF
>TRBV28|TRBJ1-5
ASSLTDLNQPQH
>TRBV29-1|TRBJ2-5
SVAPTPQETQY
>TRBV19|TRBJ2-1
ASTKEGGVYNEQF
>TRBV2|TRBJ2-5
ASSGTGKTETQY
>TRBV10-3|TRBJ1-6
AISEGDSPLH
>TRBV2|TRBJ2-5
ASRTWGDQETQY
>TRBV18|TRBJ2-4
ASSPDMGLGAKNIQY
>TRBV7-9|TRBJ2-7
ASSFFTGAYEQY
>TRBV2|TRBJ2-1
ASSEGPGVRYEQF
>TRBV18|TRBJ1-2
ASSPVPGQGPPGYGYT
>TRBV7-9|TRBJ2-5
ASSLGWTQY
>TRBV4-2|TRBJ2-1
ASSQAPGVYNEQF
>TRBV19|TRBJ1-2
ASSIGDRDYT
>TRBV27|TRBJ1-4
ATSPVATNEKLF
>TRBV28|TRBJ2-3
ASRFQGVDTQY
>TRBV27|TRBJ1-2
ASSSGLGYGYT
>TRBV21-1|TRBJ2-5
ASSKGSVDNQETQY
>TRBV14|TRBJ1-2
ASSPTGTAAYGYT
>TRBV7-9|TRBJ1-2
ASIEGLEGGNGYT
>TRBV28|TRBJ1-4
ASSSTGGVEKLF
>TRBV7-8|TRBJ2-1
AVPRPSHNEQF
>TRBV5-1|TRBJ1-2
ASSSDRVNYGYT
>TRBV19|TRBJ1-1
ASVGAAEAF
>TRBV7-9|TRBJ1-1
ASSSEGRSAF